These 19 T cell receptor beta chains came from one sample sequenced in a study of cytomegalovirus exposure and HLA in healthy donors. It was with 60 Vbeta and 13 Jbeta primers that the PCR ran. Some clones are missing from TCRdb's copy, which holds only in-frame ones; the method was immunoSEQ multiplex PCR. The table has about 140,000 clones, roughly 74% seen once. Material: PBMCs. The receptor set was obtained from a man in his forties in good health and CMV-seronegative.

The chain is built from TRBV6-5 and TRBJ1-2, with TRBD1 identical over 7 bases. V shed 4 bases and J 4 bases; nucleotides not matched to a gene: 9. CDR1 is MNHEY, CDR2 SVGAGI, per germline. The CDR3 is made up of 15 amino acids. The CDR3 reads CASSLEGQPIYGYTF. CDR3 sequence (DNA): TGTGCCAGCAGTTTGGAGGGACAGCCTATCTATGGCTACACCTTC.

The chain carries TRBV6-6 and TRBJ2-7, with D possibly TRBD1 on 5 matching bases. V was trimmed by 6 bases and J by 1 base, leaving 10 bases between them. Germline values: CDR1 MNHNY, CDR2 SVGAGI (reference sequence). The CDR3 extends over 13 amino acids. In DNA, the CDR3 is TGTGCCAGCAGACCCAGGGATTCCTACGAGCAGTACTTC. This translates into CASRPRDSYEQYF.

This chain uses TRBV18 with TRBJ1-3; a possible D gene is TRBD1 (6 bases). Germline lookup yields CDR1 KGHSH and CDR2 LQKENI. Trimming shortened V by 3 bases and J by 0 bases, and 24 bases separated the two germline ends. The CDR3 is 20 amino acids. The DNA for the CDR3 is TGTGCCAGCTCACCTATTCGGTTGGACAGAAGTAGAAGCTCTGGAAACACCATATATTTT. Translating gives CASSPIRLDRSRSSGNTIYF. Supplemented by reference TRBV18 and TRBJ1-3, the full variable domain reads NAGVMQNPRHLVRRRGQEARLRCSPMKGHSHVYWYRQLPEEGLKFMVYLQKENIIDESGMPKERFSAEFPKEGPSILRIQQVVRGDSAAYFCASSPIRLDRSRSSGNTIYFGEGSWLTVV.

The rearrangement links TRBV5-1 to TRBJ1-1, with unresolved D. The ends were cut back, 0 bases at V and 5 bases at J, with 14 bases in the middle. CDR3 length equals 15 residues. Germline V gene sequence: CDR1 SGHRS, CDR2 YFSETQ. CDR3 DNA sequence: TGCGCCAGCAGCTTGGGGGAGCGGGGAGGGACTGAAGCTTTCTTT. Its translation: CASSLGERGGTEAFF.

The chain joins TRBV14 to TRBJ1-5; a possible D gene is TRBD1 (6 bases). V lost 4 bases and J 2 bases, leaving 6 bases between the germline ends. CDR1 is SGHDN and CDR2 is FVKESK in the germline V gene. The length of the CDR3 is 13 residues. CDR3 sequence (DNA): TGTGCCAGCAGCCGACAGGGCAATCAGCCCCAGCATTTT. Translation gives CASSRQGNQPQHF.

The CDR3 sequence is CAGQNGNQPQHF. The CDR3 DNA is TGTGCCGGACAGAATGGCAATCAGCCCCAGCATTTT. The rearrangement links TRBV28 to TRBJ1-5; possible D gene TRBD1, 6 bases. CDR1 is MDHEN and CDR2 is SYDVKM in the germline V gene. This CDR3 comprises 12 residues. Trimming stripped 11 bases from V and 2 bases from J, with 10 bases between.

For this clone: The germline gene is not matched at one end of the junction; a read error may be the cause. This chain links TRBV5-1 with TRBJ2-3; D gene unclear. The CDR3 runs 14 residues. Germline V gene sequence: CDR1 SGHRS, CDR2 YFSETQ. The CDR3 DNA reads TGCGCCAGCAGCACCGACCTGGGCACAGATACGCAGTGTTTT. Protein sequence: CASSTDLGTDTQCF.

The rearrangement links TRBV18 to TRBJ1-1; D perhaps matches TRBD1 (5 bases). V was cut by 3 bases and J by 5 bases, with 13 bases left in between. The CDR3 length is 14 residues. CDR1 is KGHSH and CDR2 is LQKENI in the germline V gene. CDR3 residues: CASSPSQGGTEAFF. The CDR3 DNA reads TGTGCCAGCTCACCCAGCCAGGGAGGGACTGAAGCTTTCTTT.

The chain uses TRBV11-3 and TRBJ2-5, with a possible D match to TRBD2 (6 bases). V dropped 2 bases and J dropped 2 bases, with 15 bases sitting between them. This CDR3 spans 16 amino acids. Germline values: CDR1 SGHNT, CDR2 YENEEA. CDR3: CASSLSPGLNQETQYF. CDR3 in DNA: TGTGCCAGCAGCTTAAGTCCGGGACTCAATCAAGAGACCCAGTACTTC.

The chain uses TRBV5-6 and TRBJ2-1; 14 nucleotides agree with TRBD2. V lost 4 bases to trimming and J lost 8 bases; unmatched junction nucleotides: 8. Germline V gene sequence: CDR1 SGHDT, CDR2 YYEEEE. The CDR3 extends over 16 amino acids. The chain's CDR3 is CASSRRTSGGLDEQFF. The CDR3 DNA reads TGTGCCAGCAGCCGCAGGACTAGCGGGGGGTTAGATGAGCAGTTCTTC.

The rearrangement uses TRBV7-7 and TRBJ2-3; 12 positions match TRBD2. The CDR3 is 18 residues long. The germline gives CDR1 SSHAT, CDR2 FNYEAQ (reference sequence). Trimming took 2 bases from V and 2 from J; bases not matched to a gene: 8. As DNA, the CDR3 is TGTGCCAGCAGCTTACGGGCGAGACTAGCGGGGGCCACAGATACGCAGTATTTT. Translation: CASSLRARLAGATDTQYF.

This clone was seen a few times. This chain joins TRBV27 and TRBJ1-3; 8 bases match TRBD1. V shed 5 bases and J 4 bases; nucleotides not matched to a gene: 4. The CDR3 has 14 residues. The germline V gene encodes CDR1 MNHEY and CDR2 SMNVEV (reference sequence). Here the CDR3 DNA reads TGTGCCAGCAGTCAGGGGGCATACGGAAACACCATATATTTT. Translation gives CASSQGAYGNTIYF.

DNA of the CDR3: TGTGCCAGCAGGTCCGGTTCTAACTATGGCTACACCTTC. It yields the protein CASRSGSNYGYTF. The chain couples TRBV6-5 to TRBJ1-2; D unclear. This CDR3 spans 13 amino acids. CDR1 MNHEY and CDR2 SVGAGI come from the germline V gene. V was trimmed by 6 bases and J by 0 bases, leaving 8 bases between them.

This chain uses TRBV11-2 with TRBJ2-5; TRBD2 might be the D (6 bases). The V gene's germline CDR1 is SGHAT and CDR2 FQNNGV. CDR3 length: 15 residues. Trimming cost V 1 base and J 4 bases, with 13 bases left between them. For the CDR3, the DNA is TGTGCCAGCAGCTTAGCCTGGGGGGAGACAGAGACCCAGTACTTC. Amino acid sequence: CASSLAWGETETQYF.

The rearrangement uses TRBV2 and TRBJ1-2; a weak D match, TRBD1 (6 bases). This CDR3 contains 15 residues. Looked up from germline, CDR1 is SNHLY and CDR2 is FYNNEI. The ends were cut back, 3 bases at V and 4 bases at J, with 15 bases in the middle. Here the CDR3 DNA reads TGTGCCAGCAGTGAGGGCAGGGGTCAGGCCTATGGCTACACCTTC. Amino acids: CASSEGRGQAYGYTF. Full variable domain (remainder filled in from reference TRBV2 and TRBJ1-2): EPEVTQTPSHQVTQMGQEVILRCVPISNHLYFYWYRQILGQKVEFLVSFYNNEISEKSEIFDDQFSVERPDGSNFTLKIRSTKLEDSAMYFCASSEGRGQAYGYTFGSGTRLTVV.

This clone turned up a few times. The chain has TRBV9 and TRBJ2-1; D might be TRBD2 (6 bases). There are 14 residues in the CDR3. Germline lookup yields CDR1 SGDLS and CDR2 YYNGEE. Trimming stripped 3 bases from V and 9 bases from J, with 16 bases between. CDR3 coding DNA: TGTGCCAGCAGCGCGGACCATAGTAGCGGTGAGCAGTTCTTC. As protein: CASSADHSSGEQFF. The variable domain in full, completed from reference TRBV9 and TRBJ2-1, reads DSGVTQTPKHLITATGQRVTLRCSPRSGDLSVYWYQQSLDQGLQFLIQYYNGEERAKGNILERFSAQQFPDLHSELNLSSLELGDSALYFCASSADHSSGEQFFGPGTRLTVL.

J is TRBJ1-3 and V is TRBV5-4; D perhaps matches TRBD1 (5 bases). The CDR3 has 14 amino acids. V shed 1 base and J shed 4 bases, with 9 bases lying between them. Germline-derived CDR1 and CDR2 are SGHNT and YYREEE (reference sequence). CDR3 DNA sequence: TGTGCCAGCAGCTTGAAGGCAGGGGGAAACACCATATATTTT. Translating gives CASSLKAGGNTIYF.

The table lists this clone with a few counts. Here the CDR3 DNA reads TGCGCCAGCAGCCAAGACCTCCGGGGGGGCAATCAGCCCCAGCATTTT. This translates into CASSQDLRGGNQPQHF. The chain combines TRBV4-1 with TRBJ1-5, with D possibly matching TRBD1 (5 bases). The CDR3 has 16 residues. Germline V gene sequence: CDR1 MGHRA, CDR2 YSYEKL. Trimming removed 0 bases at V and 2 bases at J, with 11 bases between.

For the CDR3, the DNA is TGTGCCAGCAGAAACTGGAGGGGGGGGAGGAACACTGAAGCTTTCTTT. Translating it yields CASRNWRGGRNTEAFF. The gene calls are TRBV28 and TRBJ1-1; tentative D call: TRBD1 (6 bases). This CDR3 contains 16 residues. The V gene lost 6 bases and the J gene lost 1 base, with 18 bases spanning the gap. CDR1 and CDR2 (germline): MDHEN, SYDVKM.